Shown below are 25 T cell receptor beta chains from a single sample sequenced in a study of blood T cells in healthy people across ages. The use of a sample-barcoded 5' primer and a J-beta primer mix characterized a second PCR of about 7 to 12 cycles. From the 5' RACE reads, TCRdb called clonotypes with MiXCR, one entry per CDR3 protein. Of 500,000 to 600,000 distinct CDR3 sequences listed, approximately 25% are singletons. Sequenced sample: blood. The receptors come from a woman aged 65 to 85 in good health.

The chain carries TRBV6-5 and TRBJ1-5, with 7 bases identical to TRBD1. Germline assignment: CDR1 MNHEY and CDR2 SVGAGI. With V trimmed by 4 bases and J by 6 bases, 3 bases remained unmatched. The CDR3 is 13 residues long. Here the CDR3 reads CASSSGGIQPQHF. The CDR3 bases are TGTGCCAGCAGTTCAGGGGGGATTCAGCCCCAGCATTTT.

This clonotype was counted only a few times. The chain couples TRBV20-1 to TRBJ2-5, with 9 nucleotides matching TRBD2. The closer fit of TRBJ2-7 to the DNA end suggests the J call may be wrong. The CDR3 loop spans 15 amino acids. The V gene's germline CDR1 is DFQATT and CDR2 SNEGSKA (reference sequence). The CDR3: CSARDTASGVYEQYF. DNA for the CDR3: TGCAGTGCTAGAGATACGGCTAGCGGGGTCTACGAGCAGTACTTC.

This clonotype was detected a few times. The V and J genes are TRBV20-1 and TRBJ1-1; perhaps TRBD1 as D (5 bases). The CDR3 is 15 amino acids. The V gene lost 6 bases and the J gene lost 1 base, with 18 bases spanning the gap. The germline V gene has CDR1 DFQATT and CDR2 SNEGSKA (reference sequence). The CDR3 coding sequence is TGCAGTGCCGACCACATACCGGGACGGAACACTGAAGCTTTCTTT. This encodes CSADHIPGRNTEAFF.

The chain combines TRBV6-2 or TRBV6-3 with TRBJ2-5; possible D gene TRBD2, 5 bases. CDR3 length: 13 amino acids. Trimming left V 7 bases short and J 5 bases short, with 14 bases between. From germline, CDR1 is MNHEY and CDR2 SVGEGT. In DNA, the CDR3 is TGTGCCAGCATCAAAGCCGGGGAGGAGACCCAGTACTTC. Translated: CASIKAGEETQYF.

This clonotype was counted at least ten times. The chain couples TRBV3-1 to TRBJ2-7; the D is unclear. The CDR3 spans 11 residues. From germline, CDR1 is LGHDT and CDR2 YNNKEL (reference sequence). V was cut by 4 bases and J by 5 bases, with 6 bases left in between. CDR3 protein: CASSPGDEQYF. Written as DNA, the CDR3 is TGTGCCAGCAGCCCCGGCGACGAGCAGTACTTC.

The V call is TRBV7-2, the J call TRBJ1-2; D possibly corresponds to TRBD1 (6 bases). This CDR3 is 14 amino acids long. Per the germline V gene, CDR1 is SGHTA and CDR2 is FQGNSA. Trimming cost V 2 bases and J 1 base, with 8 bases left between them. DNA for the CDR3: TGTGCCAGCAGCTTAAAGGGGGTTAACTATGGCTACACCTTC. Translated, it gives CASSLKGVNYGYTF. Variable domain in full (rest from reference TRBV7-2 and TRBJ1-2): GAGVSQSPSNKVTEKGKDVELRCDPISGHTALYWYRQSLGQGLEFLIYFQGNSAPDKSGLPSDRFSAERTGGSVSTLTIQRTQQEDSAVYLCASSLKGVNYGYTFGSGTRLTVV.

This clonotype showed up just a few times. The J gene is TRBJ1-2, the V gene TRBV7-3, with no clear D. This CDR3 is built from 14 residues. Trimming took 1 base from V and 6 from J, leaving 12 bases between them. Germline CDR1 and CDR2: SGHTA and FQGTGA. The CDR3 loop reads CASSLRGSGNGYTF. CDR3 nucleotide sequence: TGTGCCAGCAGCTTAAGGGGTTCGGGGAATGGCTACACCTTC.

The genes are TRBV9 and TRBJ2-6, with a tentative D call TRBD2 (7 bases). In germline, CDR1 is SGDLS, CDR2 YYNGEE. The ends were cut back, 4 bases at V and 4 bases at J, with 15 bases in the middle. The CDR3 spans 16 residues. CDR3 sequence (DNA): TGTGCCAGCAGCCCTCCTGGGGGGGCCGGGGCCAACGTCCTGACTTTC. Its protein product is CASSPPGGAGANVLTF.

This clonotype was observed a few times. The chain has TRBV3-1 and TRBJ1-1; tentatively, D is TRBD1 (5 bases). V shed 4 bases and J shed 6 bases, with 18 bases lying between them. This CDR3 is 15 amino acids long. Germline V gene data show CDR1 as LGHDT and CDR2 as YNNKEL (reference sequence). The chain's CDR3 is CASSLPLGEGAEAFF. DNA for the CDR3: TGTGCCAGCAGCCTCCCCCTAGGGGAAGGCGCTGAAGCTTTCTTT.

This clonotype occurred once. The CDR3 sequence is CSARTSGRAITDTQYF. In DNA form, the CDR3 reads TGCAGTGCTAGAACTAGCGGGAGGGCCATCACAGATACGCAGTATTTT. This chain uses TRBV20-1 with TRBJ2-3, with TRBD2 matching 13 bases. The junction had 4 bases not matched to a gene; V was cut back by 2 bases and J by 2 bases. From germline, CDR1 is DFQATT and CDR2 SNEGSKA (reference sequence). This CDR3 spans 16 amino acids.

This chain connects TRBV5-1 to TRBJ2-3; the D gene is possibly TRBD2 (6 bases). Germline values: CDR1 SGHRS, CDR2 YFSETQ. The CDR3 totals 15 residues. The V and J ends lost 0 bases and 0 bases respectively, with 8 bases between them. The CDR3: CASSLGDLSTDTQYF. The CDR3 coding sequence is TGCGCCAGCAGCTTGGGGGACTTAAGCACAGATACGCAGTATTTT.

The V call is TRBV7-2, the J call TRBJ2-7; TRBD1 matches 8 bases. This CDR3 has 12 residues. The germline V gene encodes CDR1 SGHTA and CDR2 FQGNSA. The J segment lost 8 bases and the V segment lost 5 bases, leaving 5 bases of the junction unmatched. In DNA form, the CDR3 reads TGTGCCAGCAGCCCTCACAGGGGGAAGCAGTACTTC. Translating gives CASSPHRGKQYF.

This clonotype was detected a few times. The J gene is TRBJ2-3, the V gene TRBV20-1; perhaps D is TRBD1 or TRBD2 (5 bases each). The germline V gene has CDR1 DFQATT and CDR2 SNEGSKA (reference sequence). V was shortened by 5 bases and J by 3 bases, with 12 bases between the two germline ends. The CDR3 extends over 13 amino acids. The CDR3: CSAEGPSTDTQYF. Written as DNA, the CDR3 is TGCAGTGCTGAGGGACCTTCAACAGATACGCAGTATTTT.

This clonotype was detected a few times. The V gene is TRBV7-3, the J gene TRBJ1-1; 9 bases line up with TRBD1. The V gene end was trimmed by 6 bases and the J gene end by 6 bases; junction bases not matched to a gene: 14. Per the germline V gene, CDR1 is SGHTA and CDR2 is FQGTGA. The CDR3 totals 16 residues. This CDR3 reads CASSPGDRVRTAEAFF. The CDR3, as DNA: TGTGCCAGCAGTCCGGGGGACAGGGTGCGAACGGCTGAAGCTTTCTTT.

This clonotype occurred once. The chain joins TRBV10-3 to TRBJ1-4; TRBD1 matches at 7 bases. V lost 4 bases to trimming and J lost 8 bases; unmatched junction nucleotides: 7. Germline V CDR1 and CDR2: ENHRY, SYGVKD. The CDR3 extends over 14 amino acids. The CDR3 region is CAISGGGGIEKLFF. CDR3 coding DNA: TGTGCCATCAGTGGAGGAGGGGGCATCGAAAAACTGTTTTTT.

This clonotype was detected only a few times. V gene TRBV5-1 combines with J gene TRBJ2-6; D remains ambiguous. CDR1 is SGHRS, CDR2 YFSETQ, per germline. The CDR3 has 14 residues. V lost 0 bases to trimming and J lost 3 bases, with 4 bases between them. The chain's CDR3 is CASSLGDGANVLTF. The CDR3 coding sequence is TGCGCCAGCAGCTTGGGGGATGGGGCCAACGTCCTGACTTTC.

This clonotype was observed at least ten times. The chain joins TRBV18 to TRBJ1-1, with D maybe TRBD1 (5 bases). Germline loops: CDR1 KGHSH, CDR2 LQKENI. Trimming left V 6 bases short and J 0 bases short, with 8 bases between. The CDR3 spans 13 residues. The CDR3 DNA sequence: TGTGCCAGCTCCCCGGGACTGAACACTGAAGCTTTCTTT. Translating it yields CASSPGLNTEAFF.

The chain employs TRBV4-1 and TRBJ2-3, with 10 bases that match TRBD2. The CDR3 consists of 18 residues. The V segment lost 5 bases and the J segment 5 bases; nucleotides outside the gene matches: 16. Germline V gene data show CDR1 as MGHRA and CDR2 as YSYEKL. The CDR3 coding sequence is TGCGCCAGCAGCATAAAGAACCCCCTAGCGGGGGTTCAAGATACGCAGTATTTT. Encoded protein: CASSIKNPLAGVQDTQYF.

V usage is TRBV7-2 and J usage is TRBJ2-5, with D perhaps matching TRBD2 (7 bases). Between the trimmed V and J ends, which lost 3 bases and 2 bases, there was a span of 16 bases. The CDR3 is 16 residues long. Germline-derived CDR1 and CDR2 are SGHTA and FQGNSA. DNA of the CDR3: TGTGCCAGCAGCTTTAGCCGGCGGGGGCCTCAAGAGACCCAGTACTTC. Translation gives CASSFSRRGPQETQYF.

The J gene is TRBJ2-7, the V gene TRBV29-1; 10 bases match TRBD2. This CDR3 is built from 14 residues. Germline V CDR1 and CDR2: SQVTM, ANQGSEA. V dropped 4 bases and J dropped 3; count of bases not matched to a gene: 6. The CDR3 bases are TGCAGCGTTGCCGGGACTAGCGCGATCTACGAGCAGTACTTC. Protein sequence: CSVAGTSAIYEQYF.

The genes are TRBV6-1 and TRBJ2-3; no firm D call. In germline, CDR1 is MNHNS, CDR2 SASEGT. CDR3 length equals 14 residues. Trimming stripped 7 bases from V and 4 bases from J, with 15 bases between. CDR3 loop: CASTGIDWADTQYF. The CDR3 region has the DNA TGTGCCAGCACGGGCATAGACTGGGCAGATACGCAGTATTTT.

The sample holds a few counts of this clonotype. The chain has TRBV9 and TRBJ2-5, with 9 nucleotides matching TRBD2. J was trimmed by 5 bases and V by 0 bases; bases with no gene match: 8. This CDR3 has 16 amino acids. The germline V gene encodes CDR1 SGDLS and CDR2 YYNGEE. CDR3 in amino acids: CASSVGAAGGRETQYF. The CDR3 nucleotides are TGTGCCAGCAGCGTAGGAGCAGCGGGGGGTAGGGAGACCCAGTACTTC.

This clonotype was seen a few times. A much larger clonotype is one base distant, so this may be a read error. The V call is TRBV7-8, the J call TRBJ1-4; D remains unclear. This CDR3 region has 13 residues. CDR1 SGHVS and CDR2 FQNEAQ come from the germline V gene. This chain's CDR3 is CASSSELNERLFF. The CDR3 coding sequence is TGTGCCAGCAGTTCCGAACTAAATGAAAGACTGTTTTTT.

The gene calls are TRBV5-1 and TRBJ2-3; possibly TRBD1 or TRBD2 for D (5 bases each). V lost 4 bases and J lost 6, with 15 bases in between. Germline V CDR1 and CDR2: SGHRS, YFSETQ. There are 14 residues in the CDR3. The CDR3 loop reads CASSRNGREDTQYF. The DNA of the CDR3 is TGCGCCAGCAGCCGGAACGGCAGGGAGGATACGCAGTATTTT.

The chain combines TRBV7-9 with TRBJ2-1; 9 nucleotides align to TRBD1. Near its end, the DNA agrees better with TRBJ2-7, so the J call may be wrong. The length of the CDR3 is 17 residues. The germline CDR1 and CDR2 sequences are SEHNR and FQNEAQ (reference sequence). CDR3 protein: CASSPLTGGTRPWEQYF. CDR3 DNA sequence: TGTGCCAGCAGCCCCCTAACAGGGGGCACACGACCTTGGGAGCAGTACTTC.